This T cell receptor (beta chain) stems from a study of cytomegalovirus exposure and HLA in healthy donors. This clone has more than one count but fewer than ten. What it binds is unknown. PCR was performed using 60 Vbeta and 13 Jbeta primers. The method was immunoSEQ multiplex PCR; TCRdb's version includes in-frame clones alone and lacks a portion of them. Seen here are some 130,000 clones, roughly 70% observed once, and the top ten hold around 7%. Study-wide results and caveats: Through in vitro validation, three CMV-associated chains were shown to be specific for CMV antigens. Most CMV-associated TCR beta chains appeared HLA-restricted in a later analysis. Certain sequence variants were highly shared and formed a cluster, and this cluster was likely a sequencing artifact.

Sequencing was done on a sample of PBMCs. The TCR originated in a man aged 25-40 years in good health and CMV-seronegative.

In DNA, the CDR3 is TGTGCCAGCAGCTTGGACCGCGGGGGCTACAATGAGCAGTTCTTC. Its protein product is CASSLDRGGYNEQFF. The gene calls are TRBV5-4 and TRBJ2-1; TRBD2 matches 7 bases. Germline V lookup: CDR1 SGHNT, CDR2 YYREEE (reference sequence). The length of the CDR3 is 15 residues. The ends lost 0 bases at V and 3 bases at J; junction bases unmatched: 3. The whole variable domain, remainder taken from reference TRBV5-4 and TRBJ2-1, is ETGVTQSPTHLIKTRGQQVTLRCSSQSGHNTVSWYQQALGQGPQFIFQYYREEENGRGNFPPRFSGLQFPNYSSELNVNALELDDSALYLCASSLDRGGYNEQFFGPGTRLTVL.